Following are 21 T cell receptor beta chains from one sample sequenced in a study of cytomegalovirus exposure and HLA in healthy donors. 13 Jbeta primers and 60 Vbeta primers were used for the PCR. Assay: immunoSEQ multiplex PCR; the TCRdb copy retains only in-frame clones and omits some. The sample has 210,000 or so clones; 80% to 85% are singletons. Source material: PBMCs. The receptors come from a boy younger than 10 in good health and CMV-seronegative.

The chain couples TRBV6-5 to TRBJ1-4; TRBD1 agrees at 8 bases. Germline V CDR1 and CDR2: MNHEY, SVGAGI. The CDR3 runs to 14 residues. V lost 4 bases, J lost 4 bases, and 2 bases stayed unmatched. The DNA of the CDR3 is TGTGCCAGCAGTTCGACAGGGGATAATGAAAAACTGTTTTTT. Its translation: CASSSTGDNEKLFF.

The rearrangement uses TRBV27 and TRBJ1-6; 7 bases map to TRBD1. Germline assignment: CDR1 MNHEY and CDR2 SMNVEV (reference sequence). The CDR3 length is 17 residues. V lost 4 bases, J lost 4 bases, and 10 bases stayed unmatched. The CDR3 DNA sequence: TGTGCCAGCAGTTCGAGACAGGGCCGGCTTTATAATTCACCCCTCCACTTT. It is translated as CASSSRQGRLYNSPLHF.

In this sample, this clone turned up a few times. The V call is TRBV30, the J call TRBJ1-1, with a weak D call TRBD1 (6 bases). CDR3 length: 14 residues. V shed 1 base and J shed 4 bases, with 13 bases lying between them. Per the germline V gene, CDR1 is GTSNPN and CDR2 is SVGIG (reference sequence). CDR3 sequence reads: CAWSATTGFTEAFF. CDR3 nucleotides: TGTGCCTGGAGTGCAACGACAGGTTTCACTGAAGCTTTCTTT.

The gene calls are TRBV6-5 and TRBJ2-5, with a weak D call TRBD2 (5 bases). The J call may be incorrect, as the DNA end agrees better with TRBJ2-7. Per germline, CDR1 MNHEY and CDR2 SVGAGI. CDR3 length: 15 amino acids. CDR3 sequence: CASSYQRADRYEQYF. The CDR3 DNA reads as TGTGCCAGCAGCTACCAGAGGGCCGATCGCTACGAGCAGTACTTC.

This chain connects TRBV29-1 to TRBJ2-1, with 14 bases lining up with TRBD2. Germline trimming cut 7 bases from V and 6 bases from J; bases unmatched to any gene: 8. Germline V CDR1 and CDR2: SQVTM, ANQGSEA. This CDR3 region has 15 residues. The CDR3 loop reads CSGRLAGGPVNEQFF. The CDR3 region has the DNA TGCAGCGGCCGACTAGCGGGGGGGCCGGTCAATGAGCAGTTCTTC.

The sample holds a few counts of this clone. The rearrangement joins TRBV6-6 to TRBJ1-4; 8 nucleotides agree with TRBD1. Germline CDR1 reads MNHNY; CDR2 reads SVGAGI (reference sequence). This CDR3 comprises 15 residues. V dropped 6 bases and J dropped 3; count of bases not matched to a gene: 6. The DNA of the CDR3 is TGTGCCAGCAGCTCCGACAGGGGAGCTAATGAAAAACTGTTTTTT. It yields the protein CASSSDRGANEKLFF.

The CDR3 nucleotides read TGTGCCAGCAGCGGGGGAGTTACAGGGGCCTACAATGAGCAGTTCTTC. This encodes CASSGGVTGAYNEQFF. This chain links TRBV11-3 with TRBJ2-1, with 7 nucleotides matching TRBD1. Germline-derived CDR1 and CDR2 are SGHNT and YENEEA. The V and J ends lost 5 bases and 2 bases, in that order; junction bases with no gene match: 9. The CDR3 contains 16 residues.

The chain links TRBV30 to TRBJ1-5; D gene unclear. Germline loops: CDR1 GTSNPN, CDR2 SVGIG (reference sequence). V shed 2 bases and J shed 7 bases, with 9 bases lying between them. The CDR3 length is 12 residues. CDR3 sequence reads: CAWSPGGQPQHF. As DNA, the CDR3 is TGTGCCTGGAGTCCAGGAGGGCAGCCCCAGCATTTT.

The chain recombines TRBV4-2 with TRBJ2-1, with 12 bases fitting TRBD2. The V segment lost 0 bases and the J segment 12 bases; nucleotides outside the gene matches: 9. CDR3 length equals 16 residues. The germline V gene encodes CDR1 LGHNA and CDR2 YNFKEQ. The CDR3 DNA reads as TGTGCCAGCAGCCAAGAGGCTACTAGCGGGAGGTGTGGGCAGTTCTTC. Amino acid sequence: CASSQEATSGRCGQFF.

V usage is TRBV7-6 and J usage is TRBJ2-7, with D possibly being TRBD1 (6 bases). Trimming left V 3 bases short and J 13 bases short, with 13 bases between. CDR1 is SGHVS, CDR2 FNYEAQ, per germline. This CDR3 has 11 residues. This CDR3 is CASSLTDSLYF. The CDR3 DNA is TGTGCCAGCAGCTTGACGGACAGTCTTTACTTC.

The chain carries TRBV5-1 and TRBJ1-2; TRBD1 matches 12 bases. Trimming at V came to 2 bases and at J to 2 bases, leaving 13 bases not matched to a gene. Germline CDR1 and CDR2: SGHRS and YFSETQ. The CDR3 totals 19 residues. CDR3 nucleotides: TGCGCCAGCAGCTTACAACCGGGACAGGGGGCTTATCCGAACTATGGCTACACCTTC. This codes for CASSLQPGQGAYPNYGYTF.

This clone was recorded only once. This chain links TRBV13 with TRBJ2-3, with TRBD2 matching 7 bases. The CDR3 extends over 15 amino acids. In germline, CDR1 is PRHDT, CDR2 FYEKMQ (reference sequence). The trim removed 4 bases at V and 6 bases at J, leaving 10 bases unmatched. CDR3 amino acids: CASSSRLRGSDTQYF. CDR3 in DNA: TGTGCCAGCAGCTCAAGACTGCGGGGGTCGGATACGCAGTATTTT.

The genes are TRBV11-3 and TRBJ1-4, with D possibly TRBD1 on 5 matching bases. Between the trimmed V and J ends, which lost 5 bases and 11 bases, there was a span of 15 bases. Germline V gene sequence: CDR1 SGHNT, CDR2 YENEEA. There are 13 residues in the CDR3. DNA of the CDR3: TGTGCCAGCAGCCTTACCAGGGCTTCTAAACTGTTTTTT. Translating gives CASSLTRASKLFF.

This clone has only one observation. V is TRBV6-6 and J is TRBJ2-5, with TRBD2 matching over 8 bases. The V gene's germline CDR1 is MNHNY and CDR2 SVGAGI (reference sequence). This CDR3 has 15 amino acids. With V trimmed by 2 bases and J by 11 bases, 13 bases remained unmatched. The DNA of the CDR3 is TGTGCCAGCAGTTACAATCGGGAGGGCCTGGGGGAGCAGTACTTC. It yields the protein CASSYNREGLGEQYF.

J is TRBJ2-4 and V is TRBV7-2, with 11 bases lining up with TRBD2. With V trimmed by 11 bases and J by 6 bases, 18 bases remained unmatched. This CDR3 has 17 amino acids. The germline V gene has CDR1 SGHTA and CDR2 FQGNSA. CDR3 amino acids: CAYQASGRPSAGNIQYF. DNA of the CDR3: TGTGCCTACCAGGCTAGCGGGAGGCCAAGTGCGGGAAACATTCAGTACTTC.

This clone has only a few counts. The DNA for the CDR3 is TGTGCCAGCAGCTCGGACACTGAAGCTTTCTTT. It is translated as CASSSDTEAFF. The V gene is TRBV5-4, the J gene TRBJ1-1; D is unresolved. The CDR3 has 11 amino acids. Trimming shortened V by 3 bases and J by 3 bases, and 3 bases separated the two germline ends. CDR1 is SGHNT, CDR2 YYREEE, per germline (reference sequence).

The V and J genes are TRBV6-1 and TRBJ2-1, with 12 nucleotides matching TRBD2. The CDR3 totals 15 residues. Looked up from germline, CDR1 is MNHNS and CDR2 is SASEGT. Trimming removed 7 bases from V and 4 bases from J; junction bases left unmatched: 5. CDR3 loop: CASIASGGVYNEQFF. CDR3 bases: TGTGCCAGCATAGCTAGCGGGGGGGTTTACAATGAGCAGTTCTTC.

This sequence joins TRBV7-6 and TRBJ2-1; D unresolved. Germline CDR1 and CDR2: SGHVS and FNYEAQ. Trimming cost V 2 bases and J 7 bases, with 6 bases left between them. The CDR3 extends over 12 amino acids. The CDR3 sequence is CASSLRENEQFF. The CDR3, as DNA: TGTGCCAGCAGCTTACGAGAGAATGAGCAGTTCTTC.

The chain carries TRBV11-2 and TRBJ2-2; D is unclear. Trimming removed 3 bases from V and 2 bases from J, with 4 bases in between. Germline lookup yields CDR1 SGHAT and CDR2 FQNNGV. The CDR3 sequence is 13 residues long. The CDR3 DNA reads TGTGCCAGCAGCTTCTCTAACACCGGGGAGCTGTTTTTT. This codes for CASSFSNTGELFF. The full variable domain, with the rest looked up from reference TRBV11-2 and TRBJ2-2, is EAGVAQSPRYKIIEKRQSVAFWCNPISGHATLYWYQQILGQGPKLLIQFQNNGVVDDSQLPKDRFSAERLKGVDSTLKIQPAKLEDSAVYLCASSFSNTGELFFGEGSRLTVL.

The J gene is TRBJ1-2, the V gene TRBV5-1, with D tentatively TRBD1 (5 bases). Germline V lookup: CDR1 SGHRS, CDR2 YFSETQ. The CDR3 totals 14 residues. The V gene lost 0 bases and the J gene lost 6 bases, with 12 bases spanning the gap. The CDR3 region has the DNA TGCGCCAGCAGCTTGGAACCCGCGGGGCATGGCTACACCTTC. This codes for CASSLEPAGHGYTF.

The CDR3, as DNA: TGTGCCAGTAGTCAGGGGGCACGGACTGAAGCTTTCTTT. Protein product: CASSQGARTEAFF. This chain uses TRBV19 with TRBJ1-1, with TRBD1 matching 8 bases. The germline V gene encodes CDR1 LNHDA and CDR2 SQIVND (reference sequence). There are 13 residues in the CDR3. With 5 bases clipped from V and 5 bases from J, the junction kept 4 bases outside the gene matches.